The 13 T cell receptor beta chains below all came from one sample that was sequenced in a study of blood T cell repertoires in COVID-19. Data came from immunoSEQ multiplex PCR; TCRdb stores just in-frame clones and leaves some out. The sample has under 300,000 clones, approximately 80% seen once. What was sequenced was peripheral blood. The receptors come from a man younger than 45 who had recovered from COVID-19.

The chain uses TRBV11-3 and TRBJ2-2; the match to TRBD1 covers 7 bases. The CDR3 extends over 16 amino acids. CDR1 and CDR2 (germline): SGHNT, YENEEA. V gave up 5 bases and J gave up 0 bases; unmatched junction bases: 6. In DNA form, the CDR3 reads TGTGCCAGCAGCCCATACGGACAGGCGAACACCGGGGAGCTGTTTTTT. Its protein is CASSPYGQANTGELFF.

This clone appeared a single time. The chain recombines TRBV7-2 with TRBJ1-3; D may be TRBD1 (5 bases). The CDR3 length is 17 residues. CDR1 and CDR2 (germline): SGHTA, FQGNSA. Trimming pared 1 base from V and 3 bases from J, leaving 16 bases between. The CDR3 bases are TGTGCCAGCAGCTTAGATGGGGCGGGGGTAGGTGGAAACACCATATATTTT. This sequence encodes CASSLDGAGVGGNTIYF.

This CDR3 is CASSLPGGELFF. The CDR3 nucleotides are TGTGCCAGCAGCCTCCCGGGGGGGGAGCTGTTTTTT. The V call is TRBV5-4, the J call TRBJ2-2; the D gene is possibly TRBD2 (5 bases). Germline loops: CDR1 SGHNT, CDR2 YYREEE (reference sequence). The CDR3 extends over 12 amino acids. Trimming pared 4 bases from V and 8 bases from J, leaving 9 bases between.

The chain is built from TRBV19 and TRBJ2-5; D is possibly TRBD2 (7 bases). CDR3 length: 16 residues. From germline, CDR1 is LNHDA and CDR2 SQIVND (reference sequence). With 3 bases removed from V and 0 bases from J, the gap between germline ends came to 14 bases. CDR3 region: CASSITPGGYQETQYF. The CDR3 DNA follows: TGTGCCAGTAGTATTACACCGGGGGGCTACCAAGAGACCCAGTACTTC.

The V call is TRBV9, the J call TRBJ2-1; 12 bases fit TRBD2. V dropped 4 bases and J dropped 7; count of bases not matched to a gene: 15. The CDR3 is 18 residues long. The germline V gene has CDR1 SGDLS and CDR2 YYNGEE. CDR3 in amino acids: CASSHGATSGGTWNEQFF. The CDR3 coding sequence is TGTGCCAGCAGCCATGGGGCCACTAGCGGGGGGACGTGGAATGAGCAGTTCTTC.

The gene calls are TRBV5-1 and TRBJ2-7; TRBD1 matches at 8 bases. Unmatched junction bases numbered 9, after V lost 6 bases and J lost 4 bases. CDR3 length: 14 amino acids. Germline lookup yields CDR1 SGHRS and CDR2 YFSETQ. The CDR3: CASTTGTGGYEQYF. CDR3 sequence (DNA): TGCGCCAGCACCACCGGGACAGGAGGTTACGAGCAGTACTTC.

The rearrangement joins TRBV7-9 to TRBJ1-2, with 9 bases lining up with TRBD1. With 8 bases clipped from V and 6 bases from J, the junction kept 13 bases outside the gene matches. The germline CDR1 and CDR2 sequences are SEHNR and FQNEAQ (reference sequence). This CDR3 has 15 amino acids. Here the CDR3 reads CASLPHGGQGHGYTF. The CDR3, as DNA: TGTGCCAGCCTACCCCACGGGGGACAGGGACATGGCTACACCTTC.

The V and J genes are TRBV21-1 and TRBJ2-7; the table calls TRBD2, which could not be checked here. TRBV21-1 is a pseudogene. The CDR3 loop spans 19 amino acids. The CDR3 coding sequence is TGTGCCAGCAGCAAAGACGACGGACTAGCGGGGGGACAAGGCTCCGAGCAGTACGTC. Protein sequence: CASSKDDGLAGGQGSEQYV.

The CDR3 reads CASSQLYSGYTF. The CDR3 nucleotides read TGTGCCAGCAGCCAACTCTACTCTGGCTACACCTTC. The rearrangement joins TRBV14 to TRBJ1-2; unclear D gene. CDR1 is SGHDN and CDR2 is FVKESK in the germline V gene. V lost 2 bases and J lost 7, with 8 bases in between. CDR3 size: 12 residues.

The chain has TRBV5-6 and TRBJ1-2; 11 bases are shared with TRBD1. The CDR3 extends over 14 amino acids. V lost 4 bases to trimming and J lost 4 bases; unmatched junction nucleotides: 3. From germline, CDR1 is SGHDT and CDR2 YYEEEE. CDR3 nucleotide sequence: TGTGCCAGCAGCATAGGACAGGGGGCCTATGGCTACACCTTC. Translating gives CASSIGQGAYGYTF.

The V gene is TRBV12-3 or TRBV12-4, the J gene TRBJ2-3; 7 bases match TRBD1. The CDR3 runs 13 residues. Germline trimming cut 6 bases from V and 5 bases from J; bases unmatched to any gene: 5. CDR3 DNA: TGTGCCAGCAGCACAGGGGCCAGAGATACGCAGTATTTT. It yields the protein CASSTGARDTQYF.

This chain connects TRBV25-1 to TRBJ1-5; TRBD1 matches 7 bases. The CDR3 sequence is 13 residues long. V trimming: 4 bases; J trimming: 10 bases; junction bases outside the gene matches: 7. Germline-derived CDR1 and CDR2 are MGHDK and SYGVNS. CDR3 nucleotide sequence: TGTGCCAGCAGTGTTCGACAGGGACGACCCCAGCATTTT. Its translation: CASSVRQGRPQHF.

CDR3 loop: CASSSPRQETQYF. The CDR3 coding sequence is TGTGCCAGCAGCTCCCCGCGGCAAGAGACCCAGTACTTC. The chain is built from TRBV5-4 and TRBJ2-5, with no clear D. The V end was cut by 3 bases, the J end by 2 bases, with 8 bases between. Germline V CDR1 and CDR2: SGHNT, YYREEE (reference sequence). This CDR3 spans 13 amino acids. Looking up the rest from reference TRBV5-4 and TRBJ2-5 gives the full variable domain: ETGVTQSPTHLIKTRGQQVTLRCSSQSGHNTVSWYQQALGQGPQFIFQYYREEENGRGNFPPRFSGLQFPNYSSELNVNALELDDSALYLCASSSPRQETQYFGPGTRLLVL.